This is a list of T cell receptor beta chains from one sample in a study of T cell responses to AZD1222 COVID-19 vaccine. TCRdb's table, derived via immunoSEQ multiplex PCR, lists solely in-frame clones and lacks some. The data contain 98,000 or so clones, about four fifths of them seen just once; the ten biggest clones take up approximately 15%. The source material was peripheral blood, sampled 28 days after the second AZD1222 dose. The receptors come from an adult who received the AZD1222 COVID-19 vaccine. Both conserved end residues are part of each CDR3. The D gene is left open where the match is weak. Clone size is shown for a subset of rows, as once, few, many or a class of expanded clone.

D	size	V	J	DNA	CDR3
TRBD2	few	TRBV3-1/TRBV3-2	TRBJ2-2	TGTGCCAGCAGCCAAGGACTAGCGGGAGCCGGGGAGCTGTTTTTT	CASSQGLAGAGELFF
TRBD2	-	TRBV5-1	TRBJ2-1	TGCGCCAGCTCCCCGGTCGTAGGACTAGCGGGGGACCCCTACAATGAGCAGTTCTTC	CASSPVVGLAGDPYNEQFF
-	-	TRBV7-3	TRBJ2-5	TGTGCCAGCAGCCCTCGAGCCAGACACTGGGGGGAGACCCAGTACTTC	CASSPRARHWGETQYF
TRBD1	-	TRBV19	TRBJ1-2	TGTGCCAGTAGCCGGGGACAGGGGTCTAACTATGGCTACACCTTC	CASSRGQGSNYGYTF
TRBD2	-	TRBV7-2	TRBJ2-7	TGTGCCAGCAGCTTGTTGGGCGGGAGCATAGGCGAGCAGTACTTC	CASSLLGGSIGEQYF
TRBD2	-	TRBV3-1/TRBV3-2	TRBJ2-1	TGTGCCAGCACCATGGGGGGGGGCAATGAGCAGTTCTTC	CASTMGGGNEQFF
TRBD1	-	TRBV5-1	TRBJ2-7	TGCGCCAGCAGCTCGACAGGGGACTACGAGCAGTACTTC	CASSSTGDYEQYF
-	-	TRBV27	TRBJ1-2	TGTGCCAGCAGTGGGCGGTACTATGGCTACACCTTC	CASSGRYYGYTF
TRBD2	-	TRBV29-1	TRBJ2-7	TGCAGCGCCGATAGCGGGGGGTCTTCCTCAGGCGAGCAGTACTTC	CSADSGGSSSGEQYF
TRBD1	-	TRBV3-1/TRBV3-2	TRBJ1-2	TGTGCCAGCAGCCACCCCAGGGGGGGGGCACCTGACTATGGCTACACCTTC	CASSHPRGGAPDYGYTF
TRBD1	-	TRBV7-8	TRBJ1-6	TGTGCCAGCAGCTATTCCGGGACAGGGGTGTCACCCCTCCACTTT	CASSYSGTGVSPLHF
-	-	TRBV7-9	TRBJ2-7	TGTGCCAGCAGCGCCCAGGGGGGCAGGGACTACGAGCAGTACTTC	CASSAQGGRDYEQYF
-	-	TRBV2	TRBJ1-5	TGTGCCAGCAGAGTTTTCGAGAGAGAGAATCAGCCCCAGCATTTT	CASRVFERENQPQHF
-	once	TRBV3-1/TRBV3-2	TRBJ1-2	TGTGCCAGCAGCCAAAGATCCGGTGGCTACACCTTC	CASSQRSGGYTF
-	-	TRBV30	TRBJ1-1	TGTGCCTGGAGTGCAAATACTGGAACTGAAGCTTTCTTT	CAWSANTGTEAFF
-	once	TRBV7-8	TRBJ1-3	TGTGCCAGCAGCCCCCGATTGGGGAACACCATATATTTT	CASSPRLGNTIYF
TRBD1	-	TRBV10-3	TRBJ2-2	TGTGCCATGACAGGGACAGGGGGTACCGGGGAGCTGTTTTTT	CAMTGTGGTGELFF
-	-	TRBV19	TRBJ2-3	TGTGCCAGTAGTTTAAGGGTTCGTGGCACAGATACGCAGTATTTT	CASSLRVRGTDTQYF
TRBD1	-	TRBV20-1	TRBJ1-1	TGCAGTGCTAGTAAGGGACAGGGGGTGCGTGAAGCTTTCTTT	CSASKGQGVREAFF
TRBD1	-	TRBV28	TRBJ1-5	TGTGCCAGCAGTTTCGTCAGGGGGGGCCAGCCCCAGCATTTT	CASSFVRGGQPQHF
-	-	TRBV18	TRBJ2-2	TGTGCCAGCTCACCCTCCTTGGGCGGGGAGCTGTTTTTT	CASSPSLGGELFF
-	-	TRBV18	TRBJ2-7	TGTGCCAGCTCACCAAACCCGGGATCCTACGAGCAGTACTTC	CASSPNPGSYEQYF
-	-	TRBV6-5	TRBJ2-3	TGTGCCAGCAGTACTGGGGCGGATACGCAGTATTTT	CASSTGADTQYF
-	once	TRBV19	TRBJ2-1	TGTGCCAGTAGCCGTAGCGGCCGGAGCTCCTACAATGAGCAGTTCTTC	CASSRSGRSSYNEQFF
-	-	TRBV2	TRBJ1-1	TGTGCCAGCAGTGAATATTGGGGGGACACTGAAGCTTTCTTT	CASSEYWGDTEAFF
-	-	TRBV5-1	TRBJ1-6	TGCGCCAGCAGCTTAGACGGGACAACTGATAATTCACCCCTCCACTTT	CASSLDGTTDNSPLHF
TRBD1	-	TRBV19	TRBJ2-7	TGTGCCAGTAGTGGACAGGGGATCTCCTCCTACGAGCAGTACTTC	CASSGQGISSYEQYF
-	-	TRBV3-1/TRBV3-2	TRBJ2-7	TGTGCCAGCAGCCAAGGACTCTCCTACGAGCAGTACTTC	CASSQGLSYEQYF
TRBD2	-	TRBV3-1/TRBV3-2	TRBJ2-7	TGTGCCAGCACCGCGACCTTGGGGACTAGCGGACCCGGGCGCTTCTACGAGCAGTACTTC	CASTATLGTSGPGRFYEQYF
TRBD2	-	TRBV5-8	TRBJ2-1	TGTGCCAGCAGCCACGGGGGGGCCTCTTATGAGCAGTTCTTC	CASSHGGASYEQFF
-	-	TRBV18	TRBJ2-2	TGTGCCAGCTCACCAATCGGGAGCCACACCGGGGAGCTGTTTTTT	CASSPIGSHTGELFF
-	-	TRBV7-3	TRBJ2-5	TGTGCCAGCAGCTTAGGGCTCCAAGAGACCCAGTACTTC	CASSLGLQETQYF
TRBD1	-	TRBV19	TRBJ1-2	TGTGCCAGTAGTAATGTCCGGGGACAGGGTACCAGGAGCTACACCTTC	CASSNVRGQGTRSYTF
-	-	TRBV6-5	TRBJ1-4	TGTGCCAGCAGTTACTATCAGGGGAGTGAAAAACTGTTTTTT	CASSYYQGSEKLFF
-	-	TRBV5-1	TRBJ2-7	TGCGCCAGCAGCTTTAGGGGCTACGAGCAGTACTTC	CASSFRGYEQYF
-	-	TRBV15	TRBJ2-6	TGTGCCACCAGCAGAGCCTTCCAGGGTTCTGGGGCCAACGTCCTGACTTTC	CATSRAFQGSGANVLTF
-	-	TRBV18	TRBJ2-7	TGTGCCAGCTCACCCCAGGACAGTTCCTACGAGCAGTACTTC	CASSPQDSSYEQYF
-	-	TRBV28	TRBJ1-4	TGTGCCAGCAGTTTAATCGGGGCAGGCACTAATGAAAAACTGTTTTTT	CASSLIGAGTNEKLFF
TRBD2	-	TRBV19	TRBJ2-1	TGTGCCTCTTCCTCTTCCTTAGCGGGAGTCAGCAATGAGCAGTTCTTC	CASSSSLAGVSNEQFF
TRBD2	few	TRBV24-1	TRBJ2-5	TGTGCCACCAGTGATCCGACTAGCGGGAGAGGTGAGACCCAGTACTTC	CATSDPTSGRGETQYF
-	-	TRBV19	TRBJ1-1	TGTGCCAGTAGGCCTCCCCGCGGGGGCAGGGGCACTGAAGCTTTCTTT	CASRPPRGGRGTEAFF
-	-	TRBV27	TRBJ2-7	TGTGCCAGCGGCCTGTGGGGGGCCGCCTACGAGCAGTACTTC	CASGLWGAAYEQYF
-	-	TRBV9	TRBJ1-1	TGTGCCAGCAGCCCCACCACCGACGGCAGGCTGTCTTTCTTT	CASSPTTDGRLSFF
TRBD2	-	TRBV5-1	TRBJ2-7	TGCGCCAGCCAGGAAGGGGTACTAGCGGGCGGCGAGCAGTACTTC	CASQEGVLAGGEQYF
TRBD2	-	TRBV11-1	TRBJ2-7	TGTGCCAGCAGCTTACGGGCCCCTGCGGGAGGGCGCGAGCAGTACTTC	CASSLRAPAGGREQYF
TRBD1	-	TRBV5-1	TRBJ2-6	TGCGCCAGCAGCTTCACCCCGGACAGGGCTGGGGCCAACGTCCTGACTTTC	CASSFTPDRAGANVLTF
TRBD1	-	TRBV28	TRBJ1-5	TGTGCCAGCGGGACCGGGACAGGGGTTTTTAATCAGCCCCAGCATTTT	CASGTGTGVFNQPQHF
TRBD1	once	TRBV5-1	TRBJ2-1	TGCGCCAGCAGCTTGGGACAGGGGAATGAGCAGTTCTTC	CASSLGQGNEQFF
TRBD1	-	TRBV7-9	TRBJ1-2	TGTGCCAGCAGCTTTGCCGGACAGGTCTATGGCTACACCTTC	CASSFAGQVYGYTF
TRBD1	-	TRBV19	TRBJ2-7	TGTGCCAGTAAATTGGCCGGCCAGAAGGACAGGGAATGTTACGAGCAGTACTTC	CASKLAGQKDRECYEQYF